This is a list of T cell receptor beta chains from one sample in a study of T cell responses to AZD1222 COVID-19 vaccine. Sequencing was performed with immunoSEQ multiplex PCR; in TCRdb, only in-frame clones are kept and a portion is missing. The sample yields around 180,000 clones, 80% to 90% seen once. The specimen comprised peripheral blood, sampled on day 0 of AZD1222 vaccination. These receptors all come from an adult in good health. Each CDR3 is given with its conserved first and last residue. Each record gives: D gene, V gene, J gene, clone size, CDR3 DNA, CDR3 protein. D genes are given only for firm matches. Some rows mark clone size as missing; the rest say once, few, many or name a class of expanded clone.

>-|TRBV7-9|TRBJ1-2|few
TGTGCCAGCAGCCCCGGACGGTCCGGTGATGGCTACACCTTC
CASSPGRSGDGYTF
>TRBD2|TRBV15|TRBJ2-5|-
TGTGCCACCAGCAGGGACGCGGGGGTGCGGGTTCATGAGACCCAGTACTTC
CATSRDAGVRVHETQYF
>-|TRBV6-5|TRBJ2-7|-
TGTGCCAGCAGTACGGGACATGCCGAGCAGTACTTC
CASSTGHAEQYF
>-|TRBV4-1|TRBJ2-1|-
TGCGCCAGCAGCCGTATGTCGGGTTCCTACAATGAGCAGTTCTTC
CASSRMSGSYNEQFF
>TRBD2|TRBV24-1|TRBJ2-1|-
TGTGCCACCGCCAGCGGGGGAAACAATGAGCAGTTCTTC
CATASGGNNEQFF
>-|TRBV27|TRBJ1-3|once
TGTGCCAGCAGTATGGTGCAGGGAGCTGGAAACACCATATATTTT
CASSMVQGAGNTIYF
>TRBD1|TRBV28|TRBJ1-5|-
TGTGCCAGCAGTTTTACCGACAGGGGGGGGTTTCTAGGCAATCAGCCCCAGCATTTT
CASSFTDRGGFLGNQPQHF
>-|TRBV2|TRBJ1-6|-
TGTGCCAGCAAAGACAGGCAATCACCCCTCCACTTT
CASKDRQSPLHF
>-|TRBV3-1/TRBV3-2|TRBJ2-5|-
TGTGCCAGCAGCCAAGATCTAGAAGAGACCCAGTACTTC
CASSQDLEETQYF
>-|TRBV15|TRBJ1-2|-
TGTGCCACCAGCCCTAGGGCCAGTTCCTATGGCTACACCTTC
CATSPRASSYGYTF
>-|TRBV7-9|TRBJ2-2|once
TGTGCCAGCAGCTCCCCCTCGAGGGCAGGGACAAACACCGGGGAGCTGTTTTTT
CASSSPSRAGTNTGELFF
>-|TRBV7-9|TRBJ2-3|-
TGTGCCAGCAGCCCCGGGACTTTGGGCACAGATACGCAGTATTTT
CASSPGTLGTDTQYF
>-|TRBV21-1|TRBJ2-6|-
TGTGCCAGCAGCAAAGAAAATTTCGTCCTGACTTTC
CASSKENFVLTF
>-|TRBV27|TRBJ1-6|-
TGTGCCAGCACTGGCAACTATAATTCACCCCTCCACTTT
CASTGNYNSPLHF
>-|TRBV14|TRBJ1-1|-
TGTGCCAGCAGCCTCGTCGGGAGCAACAAAGCTTTCTTT
CASSLVGSNKAFF
>-|TRBV5-8|TRBJ1-1|once
TGTGCCAGCAGCTTGGGCACGATGAACACTGAAGCTTTCTTT
CASSLGTMNTEAFF
>-|TRBV11-3|TRBJ2-2|-
TGTGCCAGCAGCTTATTGGGGAACACCGGGGAGCTGTTTTTT
CASSLLGNTGELFF
>TRBD1|TRBV7-9|TRBJ1-5|-
TGTGCCAGCAGCCCCGGGACAGGGTTTAGTCAGCCCCAGCATTTT
CASSPGTGFSQPQHF
>-|TRBV27|TRBJ1-2|-
TGTGCCAGCAGCTCAGTCCCGTCGGTTAGTGGGCGGGGTTATGGCTACACCTTC
CASSSVPSVSGRGYGYTF
>-|TRBV7-9|TRBJ1-6|-
TGTGCCACCACGGGGACCGCAAATTCACCCCTCCACTTT
CATTGTANSPLHF
>TRBD2|TRBV4-2|TRBJ2-1|-
TGTGCCAGCAGCCAAGCGGCGGGGGGGCCACTTGTAGGATTCTTC
CASSQAAGGPLVGFF
>-|TRBV13|TRBJ1-1|-
TGTGCCAGCAGCCCCCGGACAGCTTACACTGAAGCTTTCTTT
CASSPRTAYTEAFF
>-|TRBV9|TRBJ2-5|-
TGTGCCAGCAGCGTCAAGGAGTACCAAGAGACCCAGTACTTC
CASSVKEYQETQYF
>TRBD1|TRBV24-1|TRBJ2-3|-
TGTGCCACCAGTAGGAGGGACAGGGGGCGAGATACGCAGTATTTT
CATSRRDRGRDTQYF
>-|TRBV9|TRBJ2-7|-
TGTGCCAGCAGCGTAGGCGGGAATCCCTACGAGCAGTACTTC
CASSVGGNPYEQYF
>TRBD1|TRBV5-4|TRBJ2-2|-
TGTGCCAGCAGCCCGCGTTCAGGGGGCGCGTGGTACACCGGGGAGCTGTTTTTT
CASSPRSGGAWYTGELFF
>TRBD1|TRBV2|TRBJ1-2|-
TGTGCCAGCAGTACGACAGGGAAGCTCGATGGCTACACCTTC
CASSTTGKLDGYTF
>-|TRBV27|TRBJ1-5|-
TGTGCCAGCAGTTCGCTCGGGGTTAGCAATCAGCCCCAGCATTTT
CASSSLGVSNQPQHF